These 14 T cell receptor beta chains came from one sample sequenced in a study of vaccination and CD4 T cells after COVID-19. MiXCR, run by TCRdb on the PCR reads, gives a single entry per CDR3 protein. Of some 33,000 distinct CDR3 sequences in the sample, more than 35% were seen once. The time point here: late sampling 161 to 241 days after vaccination in a few convalescent patients. The sample was CD4+ T cells from blood, taken about 7 months after SARS-CoV-2 vaccination. These receptors were taken from a human donor who had recovered from COVID-19.

V is TRBV7-9 and J is TRBJ2-3; D might be TRBD1 or TRBD2, each matching 5 bases. CDR1 is SEHNR and CDR2 is FQNEAQ in the germline V gene (reference sequence). This CDR3 has 17 amino acids. The ends were cut back, 3 bases at V and 6 bases at J, with 22 bases in the middle. The CDR3 is CASSLDRLGVPKDTQYF. Written as DNA, the CDR3 is TGTGCCAGCAGCTTGGATAGGTTGGGGGTCCCCAAGGATACGCAGTATTTT.

The chain carries TRBV6-2 or TRBV6-3 and TRBJ1-6, with 9 bases matching TRBD1. Unmatched junction bases numbered 11, after V lost 4 bases and J lost 7 bases. Per the germline V gene, CDR1 is MNHEY and CDR2 is SVGEGT. The CDR3 runs 17 residues. As DNA, the CDR3 is TGTGCCAGCAGTTTTGCCTTTTGGACAGGGGCGAATTCACCCCTCCACTTT. Encoded protein: CASSFAFWTGANSPLHF.

The rearrangement joins TRBV28 to TRBJ2-2; no reliable D call. CDR1 is MDHEN and CDR2 is SYDVKM in the germline V gene. V was pared by 7 bases and J by 5 bases, with 11 bases between. CDR3 length equals 13 residues. DNA of the CDR3: TGTGCCAGCATCCTCGGACCAACCGGGGAGCTGTTTTTT. It yields the protein CASILGPTGELFF.

V usage is TRBV2 and J usage is TRBJ2-2; D perhaps matches TRBD1 (5 bases). V lost 4 bases, J lost 6 bases, and 12 bases lay in between. From germline, CDR1 is SNHLY and CDR2 FYNNEI. The CDR3 is 14 amino acids. CDR3 in amino acids: CASSVLGAAGELFF. In DNA, the CDR3 is TGTGCCAGCAGTGTACTTGGGGCGGCCGGGGAGCTGTTTTTT.

There are a few counts of this clonotype. The V and J genes are TRBV28 and TRBJ1-3; D unresolved. From germline, CDR1 is MDHEN and CDR2 SYDVKM. The V end was cut by 1 base, the J end by 8 bases, with 15 bases between. The CDR3 has 15 residues. In nucleotides, the CDR3 is TGTGCCAGCAGTTTATTACTCCTAGCCGGGGACACCATATATTTT. Protein sequence: CASSLLLLAGDTIYF.

V usage is TRBV4-1 and J usage is TRBJ1-5, with TRBD1 identical over 8 bases. Trimming removed 0 bases from V and 6 bases from J; junction bases left unmatched: 4. This CDR3 is 15 amino acids long. Germline V gene sequence: CDR1 MGHRA, CDR2 YSYEKL. The chain's CDR3 is CASSQDLQGGQPQHF. CDR3 sequence (DNA): TGCGCCAGCAGCCAAGATTTACAGGGGGGTCAGCCCCAGCATTTT.

The chain has TRBV4-2 and TRBJ2-7, with 9 bases identical to TRBD2. CDR1 and CDR2 from the germline V gene are LGHNA and YNFKEQ. V dropped 0 bases and J dropped 5; count of bases not matched to a gene: 11. This CDR3 region has 17 residues. The CDR3 DNA sequence: TGTGCCAGCAGCCAAGATGGGCCTGCGGGAGGGTACCACGAGCAGTACTTC. Amino acid sequence: CASSQDGPAGGYHEQYF.

J is TRBJ2-1 and V is TRBV7-8, with TRBD2 matching over 7 bases. This CDR3 has 15 amino acids. Trimming took 5 bases from V and 4 from J; bases not matched to a gene: 8. CDR1 is SGHVS and CDR2 is FQNEAQ in the germline V gene. This CDR3 reads CASSERLANYNEQFF. The CDR3 bases are TGTGCCAGCAGCGAACGACTAGCTAATTACAATGAGCAGTTCTTC. Based on the CDR3 plus reference TRBV7-8 and TRBJ2-1, the full variable domain is GAGVSQSPRYKVAKRGQDVALRCDPISGHVSLFWYQQALGQGPEFLTYFQNEAQLDKSGLPSDRFFAERPEGSVSTLKIQRTQQEDSAVYLCASSERLANYNEQFFGPGTRLTVL.

The V and J genes are TRBV7-2 and TRBJ2-7, with 8 nucleotides matching TRBD1. Germline V gene data show CDR1 as SGHTA and CDR2 as FQGNSA. This CDR3 comprises 16 residues. The V and J ends lost 4 bases and 7 bases, in that order; junction bases with no gene match: 15. The CDR3 is CASSSRGGQGRSEQYF. DNA for the CDR3: TGTGCCAGCAGCTCCCGGGGCGGACAGGGAAGGTCTGAGCAGTACTTC.

J is TRBJ2-5 and V is TRBV11-1, with 10 nucleotides matching TRBD2. The length of the CDR3 is 15 residues. The ends lost 2 bases at V and 4 bases at J; junction bases unmatched: 4. Per the germline V gene, CDR1 is SGHAT and CDR2 is FQDESV (reference sequence). In DNA form, the CDR3 reads TGTGCCAGCAGCTTACCCTGGACTAGCGGAGAGACCCAGTACTTC. It codes for CASSLPWTSGETQYF.

This clonotype was counted between two and nine times. The chain combines TRBV20-1 with TRBJ1-1, with D unclear. V gave up 3 bases and J gave up 1 base, with 18 bases separating them. The CDR3 runs to 16 residues. Germline V gives CDR1 DFQATT, CDR2 SNEGSKA (reference sequence). Here the CDR3 DNA reads TGCAGTGCTAGCCCCCCCCAGCAGCCGGGGAACACTGAAGCTTTCTTT. It is translated as CSASPPQQPGNTEAFF.

V and J are TRBV6-2 or TRBV6-3 and TRBJ2-7, with 8 nucleotides matching TRBD2. Germline CDR1 reads MNHEY; CDR2 reads SVGEGT. V gave up 2 bases and J gave up 3 bases; unmatched junction bases: 6. This CDR3 spans 15 amino acids. The CDR3 DNA is TGTGCCAGCAGTTACCCTTATAGCGGGAACTACGAGCAGTACTTC. It is translated as CASSYPYSGNYEQYF.

This chain connects TRBV10-3 to TRBJ2-6, with 10 bases aligning to TRBD1. The CDR3 extends over 19 amino acids. V lost 6 bases to trimming and J lost 0 bases; unmatched junction nucleotides: 11. CDR1 is ENHRY, CDR2 SYGVKD, per germline. The CDR3 nucleotides are TGTGCCATCAGCAAACTCGGACAGGGGGTCGTCTCTGGGGCCAACGTCCTGACTTTC. It is translated as CAISKLGQGVVSGANVLTF.

In this sample, this clonotype turned up a few times. The rearrangement uses TRBV7-3 and TRBJ2-3; a weak D match, TRBD1 (5 bases). Between the trimmed V and J ends, which lost 5 bases and 3 bases, there was a span of 12 bases. The CDR3 covers 14 residues. Germline CDR1 SGHTA, CDR2 FQGTGA. The CDR3 protein is CASSPQAFTDTQYF. CDR3 nucleotides: TGTGCCAGCAGCCCACAGGCTTTTACAGATACGCAGTATTTT.